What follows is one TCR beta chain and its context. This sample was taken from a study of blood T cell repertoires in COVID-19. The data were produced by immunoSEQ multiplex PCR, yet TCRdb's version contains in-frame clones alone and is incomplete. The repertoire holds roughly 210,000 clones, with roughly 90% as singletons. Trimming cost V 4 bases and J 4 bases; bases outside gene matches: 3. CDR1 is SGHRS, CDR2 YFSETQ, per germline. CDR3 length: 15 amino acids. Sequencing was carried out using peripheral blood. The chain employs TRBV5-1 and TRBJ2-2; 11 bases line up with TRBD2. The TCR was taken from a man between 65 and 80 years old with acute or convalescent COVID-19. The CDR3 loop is CASSRTSGFTGELFF. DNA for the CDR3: TGCGCCAGCAGCCGGACTAGCGGGTTCACCGGGGAGCTGTTTTTT.